This is a list of T cell receptor beta chains from one sample in a study of CD8 T cells in ankylosing spondylitis. Each CDR3 protein gets one entry after TCRdb re-called the 5' RACE reads with MiXCR. The table includes 390,000 or so distinct CDR3 sequences, approximately 20% detected once. The material sequenced was blood, either unsorted or a sorted T cell fraction (not recorded which). The origin of the receptors is a male donor with ankylosing spondylitis. The CDR3 runs from the conserved cysteine through the conserved F or W. Fields, in order: V gene, J gene, clone size, D gene, CDR3 protein, CDR3 DNA. The D gene is left open where the match is weak. Some rows have no size entry. The others give once, few or many, or a class for an expanded clone.

TRBV2	TRBJ2-2	.	TRBD2	CAIRGLVNTGELFF	TGTGCCATAAGAGGACTAGTGAACACCGGGGAGCTGTTTTTT
TRBV14	TRBJ2-1	.	TRBD2	CASSLHRGLAEYNEQFF	TGTGCCAGCAGCCTACATCGGGGACTAGCGGAGTACAATGAGCAGTTCTTC
TRBV29-1	TRBJ2-1	.	TRBD2	CSVVGLAGRYNEQFF	TGCAGCGTTGTCGGACTAGCGGGACGGTACAATGAGCAGTTCTTC
TRBV20-1	TRBJ2-1	.	.	CSANHYNEQFF	TGCAGTGCAAACCACTACAATGAGCAGTTCTTC
TRBV5-1	TRBJ1-1	.	.	CASSLESTEAFF	TGCGCCAGCAGCTTGGAGAGCACTGAAGCTTTCTTT
TRBV5-6	TRBJ2-2	.	.	CASSGGIQRNTGELFF	TGTGCCAGCAGCGGGGGAATCCAGCGGAACACCGGGGAGCTGTTTTTT
TRBV10-3	TRBJ2-7	.	.	CAISAVDEQYF	TGTGCCATCAGTGCTGTGGACGAGCAGTACTTC
TRBV7-8	TRBJ2-6	.	.	CASSLVLPGYLSGANVLTF	TGTGCCAGCAGCTTAGTTCTGCCAGGCTACCTATCTGGGGCCAACGTCCTGACTTTC
TRBV7-2	TRBJ2-3	few	.	CASSLRPGSADTQYF	TGTGCCAGCAGCCTTCGACCGGGTTCAGCTGATACGCAGTATTTT
TRBV6-5	TRBJ1-1	.	TRBD1	CASSYGQGVTEAFF	TGTGCCAGCAGTTACGGGCAGGGGGTCACTGAAGCTTTCTTT
TRBV7-2	TRBJ2-1	.	.	CASSLVRDPGREQFF	TGTGCCAGCAGCTTAGTCCGGGACCCTGGGAGGGAGCAGTTCTTC
TRBV11-2	TRBJ2-7	.	TRBD2	CASSRSRIPGGRGGYEQYF	TGTGCCAGCAGCCGTTCCAGGATACCTGGAGGGAGGGGAGGCTACGAGCAGTACTTC
TRBV5-1	TRBJ2-7	few	.	CASSYSRTNYEQYF	TGCGCCAGCAGCTATTCCAGGACGAACTACGAGCAGTACTTC
TRBV12-3/TRBV12-4	TRBJ2-5	few	TRBD2	CASSYSGNEETQYF	TGTGCCAGCAGTTACAGCGGGAATGAAGAGACCCAGTACTTC
TRBV4-3	TRBJ2-7	.	TRBD1	CASSHRQGISYEQYF	TGCGCCAGCAGCCACCGACAGGGGATCTCCTACGAGCAGTACTTC
TRBV7-2	TRBJ2-1	.	TRBD2	CASSLVWRAGGGEQFF	TGTGCCAGCAGCTTAGTTTGGAGGGCGGGAGGAGGGGAGCAGTTCTTC
TRBV29-1	TRBJ2-2	.	.	CSVEAPGRELFF	TGCAGCGTTGAAGCCCCAGGAAGGGAGCTGTTTTTT
TRBV9	TRBJ2-6	few	.	CASSVLPSSGANVLTF	TGTGCCAGCAGCGTCTTGCCGAGCTCTGGGGCCAACGTCCTGACTTTC
TRBV6-1	TRBJ1-1	.	.	CASSREILGIGTEAFF	TGTGCCAGCAGTAGGGAGATTCTGGGCATCGGCACTGAAGCTTTCTTT
TRBV19	TRBJ2-1	.	.	CASSIDGGERDMNEQFF	TGTGCCAGTAGTATAGATGGAGGCGAGCGGGACATGAATGAGCAGTTCTTC
TRBV5-1	TRBJ2-3	once	.	CASSLDYSSTDTQYF	TGCGCCAGCAGCTTGGACTATTCTAGCACAGATACGCAGTATTTT
TRBV6-1	TRBJ1-3	.	.	CASSQGLYGNTIYF	TGTGCCAGCAGTCAGGGGTTGTATGGAAACACCATATATTTT
TRBV10-3	TRBJ2-7	.	.	CAIRGWTYEQYF	TGTGCCATCAGGGGATGGACCTACGAGCAGTACTTC
TRBV7-9	TRBJ1-4	.	.	CASSLRTARGNEKLFF	TGTGCCAGCAGCTTACGGACAGCCCGGGGGAATGAAAAACTGTTTTTT
TRBV4-2	TRBJ1-2	.	.	CASSQVAGLDYGYTF	TGTGCCAGCAGCCAAGTTGCAGGGCTCGACTATGGCTACACCTTC
TRBV5-1	TRBJ2-3	few	.	CASSLEGITDTQYF	TGCGCCAGCAGCTTAGAGGGAATCACAGATACGCAGTATTTT
TRBV12-3/TRBV12-4	TRBJ1-3	few	.	CASSGQSGLGNTIYF	TGTGCCAGCAGCGGACAGTCCGGGCTCGGAAACACCATATATTTT
TRBV5-1	TRBJ1-1	few	.	CASSLGSQAGTEAFF	TGCGCCAGCAGCTTGGGGTCCCAGGCGGGCACTGAAGCTTTCTTT
TRBV6-2/TRBV6-3	TRBJ2-1	.	TRBD2	CASSYYAGTSDNEQFF	TGTGCCAGCAGTTACTACGCCGGGACTAGCGACAATGAGCAGTTCTTC
TRBV29-1	TRBJ2-1	few	.	CSVQSASYNEQFF	TGCAGCGTTCAGAGCGCGTCCTACAATGAGCAGTTCTTC
TRBV7-6	TRBJ2-7	once	TRBD2	CASSLAATSVSYEQYF	TGTGCCAGCAGCTTAGCGGCGACTAGCGTCTCCTACGAGCAGTACTTC